Each of the 17 T cell receptor beta chains below was sequenced from the same sample in a study of T cells in Graves' hyperthyroidism and ophthalmopathy (dated by TCRdb to about 2019). Libraries were constructed by multiplex PCR. Instrument on record: Illumina HiSeq 2000. Amplification of TCR beta CDR3 regions was carried out from RNA transcripts. A first-round RT-PCR of the TCR CDR3 used the HTBI primer set with the Qiagen OneStep RT-PCR kit. TCRdb reran the public reads through fastp at Q25 and MiXCR, keeping productive beta chains. Every distinct CDR3 protein forms one entry, paired with its most common genes and DNA. This sample gives 340,000 or so distinct CDR3 sequences in total; roughly 17% of them show up just once. The ten largest clones take up around 33% of the sample. Material for sequencing was blood. These TCRs come from a young man with Graves' hyperthyroidism.

This clonotype was detected many times. J is TRBJ2-1 and V is TRBV20-1; 8 bases line up with TRBD2. There are 20 residues in the CDR3. Looked up from germline, CDR1 is DFQATT and CDR2 is SNEGSKA (reference sequence). V lost 0 bases to trimming and J lost 4 bases; unmatched junction nucleotides: 20. In DNA form, the CDR3 reads TGCAGTGCTAGAGATCAGGAACGACTAGCGACAAACTCGGAATACAATGAGCAGTTCTTC. It specifies CSARDQERLATNSEYNEQFF.

This clonotype came up a few times. The chain combines TRBV6-5 with TRBJ2-1; D is possibly TRBD2 (5 bases). There are 13 residues in the CDR3. In germline, CDR1 is MNHEY, CDR2 SVGAGI. Trimming took 0 bases from V and 12 from J, leaving 12 bases between them. The DNA of the CDR3 is TGTGCCAGCAGTTACTCCTCGGGAAGTGGGCAGTTCTTC. Translating gives CASSYSSGSGQFF.

V gene TRBV10-3 combines with J gene TRBJ2-2, with 7 bases aligning to TRBD2. Per the germline V gene, CDR1 is ENHRY and CDR2 is SYGVKD. Trimming took 7 bases from V and 3 from J; bases not matched to a gene: 5. This CDR3 is built from 14 residues. The CDR3 DNA reads as TGTGCCATCAACGCGGGAGAGGACACCGGGGAGCTGTTTTTT. This sequence encodes CAINAGEDTGELFF.

This sequence joins TRBV11-3 and TRBJ1-5; D not certain. Between the trimmed V and J ends, which lost 1 base and 4 bases, there was a span of 5 bases. The CDR3 consists of 13 residues. Per germline, CDR1 SGHNT and CDR2 YENEEA. CDR3 in DNA: TGTGCCAGCAGCTTAGCACCAAATCAGCCCCAGCATTTT. It specifies CASSLAPNQPQHF.

This clonotype was detected only a few times. The V gene is TRBV12-3 or TRBV12-4, the J gene TRBJ2-7; no reliable D call. The CDR3 extends over 11 amino acids. Deletions cut 6 bases from V and 7 bases from J, with 10 bases between. The DNA of the CDR3 is TGTGCCAGCAGCTCAGTTATAGAGCAGTACTTC. This sequence encodes CASSSVIEQYF.

This clonotype appeared many times. This chain links TRBV27 with TRBJ2-5; TRBD1 is a possible D gene (5 bases). The CDR3 totals 13 residues. V shed 8 bases and J shed 7 bases, with 17 bases lying between them. Per the germline V gene, CDR1 is MNHEY and CDR2 is SMNVEV (reference sequence). The CDR3 loop is CASRKGQEVTQYF. The CDR3 DNA sequence: TGTGCCAGCCGTAAGGGGCAGGAAGTGACCCAGTACTTC.

This clonotype has more than one count but fewer than ten. The genes are TRBV19 and TRBJ1-6; 7 positions agree with TRBD1. V dropped 6 bases and J dropped 7; count of bases not matched to a gene: 6. The CDR3 covers 14 residues. The germline V gene encodes CDR1 LNHDA and CDR2 SQIVND (reference sequence). CDR3 sequence: CASSRTGENSPLHF. The CDR3 DNA reads TGTGCCAGTAGCCGAACAGGGGAGAATTCACCCCTCCACTTT. Variable domain in full (rest from reference TRBV19 and TRBJ1-6): DGGITQSPKYLFRKEGQNVTLSCEQNLNHDAMYWYRQDPGQGLRLIYYSQIVNDFQKGDIAEGYSVSREKKESFPLTVTSAQKNPTAFYLCASSRTGENSPLHFGNGTRLTVT.

This clonotype appeared many times. V is TRBV18 and J is TRBJ2-2; TRBD1 might be the D (5 bases). V lost 3 bases to trimming and J lost 5 bases, with 13 bases between them. CDR1 and CDR2 (germline): KGHSH, LQKENI. This CDR3 is 15 amino acids long. CDR3 in amino acids: CASSPVTGGTGELFF. The CDR3 DNA reads TGTGCCAGCTCACCGGTCACAGGTGGAACCGGGGAGCTGTTTTTT.

Ten or more counts support this clonotype. The chain employs TRBV6-1 and TRBJ2-2; 11 positions match TRBD1. The germline CDR1 and CDR2 sequences are MNHNS and SASEGT. The CDR3 covers 15 residues. The V segment lost 2 bases and the J segment 6 bases; nucleotides outside the gene matches: 2. CDR3 in amino acids: CASSETGQGAGELFF. CDR3 nucleotide sequence: TGTGCCAGCAGTGAAACGGGACAGGGGGCCGGGGAGCTGTTTTTT.

In this sample, this clonotype turned up many times. The chain couples TRBV20-1 to TRBJ2-7, with a weak D call TRBD2 (5 bases). V was shortened by 5 bases and J by 3 bases, with 8 bases between the two germline ends. The CDR3 is 11 amino acids. The germline V gene has CDR1 DFQATT and CDR2 SNEGSKA (reference sequence). CDR3: CSAHRGYEQYF. The CDR3 DNA sequence: TGCAGTGCTCACCGGGGCTACGAGCAGTACTTC.

The chain has TRBV7-2 and TRBJ2-3, with 9 bases that match TRBD1. Germline values: CDR1 SGHTA, CDR2 FQGNSA. This CDR3 has 15 amino acids. V dropped 3 bases and J dropped 4; count of bases not matched to a gene: 5. The CDR3 is CASSFPGQGADTQYF. In DNA, the CDR3 is TGTGCCAGCAGCTTCCCGGGACAGGGCGCAGATACGCAGTATTTT.

J is TRBJ2-3 and V is TRBV2; D is uncertain. CDR1 and CDR2 (germline): SNHLY, FYNNEI. The CDR3 has 16 residues. Trimming stripped 5 bases from V and 0 bases from J, with 15 bases between. CDR3 coding DNA: TGTGCCAGCAGTCCCGGGTGGGCGACTAGCACAGATACGCAGTATTTT. Its translation: CASSPGWATSTDTQYF.

This CDR3 is CASSGTEMGPLHF. Here the CDR3 DNA reads TGTGCCAGCAGCGGGACGGAGATGGGACCCCTCCACTTT. The V gene is TRBV9, the J gene TRBJ1-6; no clear D. Germline V gene data show CDR1 as SGDLS and CDR2 as YYNGEE. V dropped 3 bases and J dropped 12 bases, with 13 bases sitting between them. CDR3 length: 13 residues.

This clonotype has at least ten counts. The CDR3, as DNA: TGTGCCAGCAGTGAAAATTTGTCGGGAATAGGAAAACTGTTTTTT. Translated: CASSENLSGIGKLFF. The chain links TRBV2 to TRBJ1-4; D remains unclear. There are 15 residues in the CDR3. The V end was cut by 2 bases, the J end by 10 bases, with 17 bases between. Germline CDR1 reads SNHLY; CDR2 reads FYNNEI. The whole variable domain, remainder taken from reference TRBV2 and TRBJ1-4, is EPEVTQTPSHQVTQMGQEVILRCVPISNHLYFYWYRQILGQKVEFLVSFYNNEISEKSEIFDDQFSVERPDGSNFTLKIRSTKLEDSAMYFCASSENLSGIGKLFFGSGTQLSVL.

The rearrangement links TRBV6-1 to TRBJ1-1; D is ambiguous. This CDR3 comprises 13 residues. CDR1 is MNHNS and CDR2 is SASEGT in the germline V gene. With 7 bases removed from V and 0 bases from J, the gap between germline ends came to 9 bases. The CDR3 region has the DNA TGTGCCAGCACTCGGTCCCTGAACACTGAAGCTTTCTTT. Translated, it gives CASTRSLNTEAFF.

The chain joins TRBV9 to TRBJ2-7; possible D gene TRBD1, 5 bases. This CDR3 region has 14 residues. V lost 0 bases, J lost 5 bases, and 12 bases lay in between. Germline CDR1 SGDLS, CDR2 YYNGEE. In DNA, the CDR3 is TGTGCCAGCAGCGTAGCTGAAGGGGCGGACGAGCAGTACTTC. It specifies CASSVAEGADEQYF.

V gene TRBV5-4 combines with J gene TRBJ2-3; 7 nucleotides align to TRBD2. V was pared by 4 bases and J by 0 bases, with 8 bases of the junction left unmatched. CDR3 length equals 16 residues. Germline V gives CDR1 SGHNT, CDR2 YYREEE (reference sequence). The CDR3 is CASSILAHVSTDTQYF. DNA of the CDR3: TGTGCCAGCAGCATACTAGCGCATGTGAGCACAGATACGCAGTATTTT.